The rows below give T cell receptor beta chains drawn from one sample of a study of blood T cell repertoires in COVID-19. This table comes from immunoSEQ multiplex PCR, and its TCRdb copy is limited to in-frame clones, with some not included. Here the sample spans around 260,000 clones, roughly 90% being singletons. Sequencing used PBMCs or T cells enriched from blood (not recorded which). Source of these receptors: a young woman who had recovered from COVID-19. Both conserved end residues are part of each CDR3. The D gene is left open where the match is weak. Only part of the rows carry a size: once, few, many, or a class if the clone is expanded.

clone_size	d_call	v_call	j_call	cdr3_aa	cdr3_nt
NA	NA	TRBV5-6	TRBJ1-1	CASSRGIEAFF	TGTGCCAGCAGCCGGGGGATTGAAGCTTTCTTT
NA	TRBD2	TRBV19	TRBJ2-5	CASSRRLAGETQYF	TGTGCCAGTAGTAGGAGACTAGCGGGTGAGACCCAGTACTTC
NA	TRBD2	TRBV3-1/TRBV3-2	TRBJ2-2	CASSQGSGTNTGELFF	TGTGCCAGCAGCCAAGGTAGCGGGACAAACACCGGGGAGCTGTTTTTT
NA	NA	TRBV9	TRBJ1-1	CASSAQRENTEAFF	TGTGCCAGCAGCGCACAGAGAGAGAACACTGAAGCTTTCTTT
NA	TRBD1	TRBV7-2	TRBJ2-1	CASSSATGSSYNEQFF	TGTGCCAGCAGCTCGGCGACAGGGAGCTCCTACAATGAGCAGTTCTTC
NA	NA	TRBV5-4	TRBJ2-3	CASSFAREDPDTQYF	TGTGCCAGCAGCTTCGCGCGGGAAGACCCAGATACGCAGTATTTT
NA	NA	TRBV19	TRBJ2-7	CASSIQGGLEQYF	TGTGCCAGTAGTATACAGGGGGGCCTCGAGCAGTACTTC
NA	TRBD2	TRBV2	TRBJ2-1	CASSEVEREDNEQFF	TGTGCCAGCAGTGAAGTGGAGCGGGAGGACAATGAGCAGTTCTTC
NA	TRBD2	TRBV11-2	TRBJ2-7	CASRRLALNEQYF	TGTGCCAGCAGGAGACTAGCGTTAAACGAGCAGTACTTC
NA	TRBD2	TRBV28	TRBJ2-1	CASSPSPAGGVNEQFF	TGTGCCAGCAGTCCATCCCCCGCGGGAGGTGTCAATGAGCAGTTCTTC
NA	NA	TRBV9	TRBJ2-2	CASSSDGVDWSYITGELFF	TGTGCCAGCAGCTCCGACGGAGTAGACTGGAGCTACATAACCGGGGAGCTGTTTTTT
NA	TRBD1	TRBV6-2/TRBV6-3	TRBJ2-3	CASSYSFDRDADTQYF	TGTGCCAGCAGTTACTCATTCGACAGGGACGCAGATACGCAGTATTTT
NA	NA	TRBV29-1	TRBJ2-1	CSVGRADPPFF	TGCAGCGTTGGGCGAGCGGACCCTCCGTTCTTC
NA	NA	TRBV30	TRBJ1-3	CAWSASSGNTIYF	TGTGCCTGGAGCGCTAGTTCTGGAAACACCATATATTTT
NA	TRBD1	TRBV4-3	TRBJ1-1	CASSQEPQGANTEAFF	TGCGCCAGCAGCCAAGAACCACAGGGGGCGAACACTGAAGCTTTCTTT
NA	TRBD1	TRBV5-5	TRBJ1-5	CASSRWDSLNQPQHF	TGTGCCAGCAGCCGCTGGGACAGCCTGAATCAGCCCCAGCATTTT
NA	TRBD1	TRBV19	TRBJ1-4	CATRGQTSATNEKLFF	TGTGCCACACGGGGACAGACTTCTGCAACTAATGAAAAACTGTTTTTT
NA	NA	TRBV28	TRBJ1-2	CASSLGSLGGVDGYTF	TGTGCCAGCAGTTTGGGTTCTCTCGGAGGGGTTGATGGCTACACCTTC
NA	TRBD2	TRBV24-1	TRBJ2-7	CATRAGGPNGDEQYF	TGTGCCACAAGAGCGGGAGGGCCTAACGGAGACGAGCAGTACTTC
NA	TRBD2	TRBV5-8	TRBJ2-2	CASSFAAGIRNTGELFF	TGTGCCAGCAGCTTTGCAGCGGGAATCAGGAACACCGGGGAGCTGTTTTTT
NA	NA	TRBV6-5	TRBJ1-1	CASSPSGGETEAFF	TGTGCCAGCAGTCCCTCCGGGGGTGAAACTGAAGCTTTCTTT
NA	TRBD2	TRBV11-2	TRBJ2-1	CASSLNSGSMDEQFF	TGTGCCAGCAGCTTAAATAGCGGGAGTATGGATGAGCAGTTCTTC
NA	TRBD2	TRBV28	TRBJ2-3	CASLGSGISTDTQYF	TGTGCCAGCTTGGGTAGCGGGATTAGCACAGATACGCAGTATTTT
once	NA	TRBV7-9	TRBJ1-4	CASTRTPNEKLFF	TGTGCCAGCACCCGGACACCTAATGAAAAACTGTTTTTT
NA	TRBD2	TRBV6-5	TRBJ2-1	CASSLPGLGLNEQFF	TGTGCCAGCAGTCTACCGGGACTAGGTTTAAATGAGCAGTTCTTC
NA	TRBD1	TRBV28	TRBJ1-1	CASSSPGGNTEAFF	TGTGCCAGCAGTTCCCCAGGGGGGAACACTGAAGCTTTCTTT
NA	NA	TRBV27	TRBJ2-3	CASRLGGSTDTQYF	TGTGCCAGCAGACTGGGGGGAAGCACAGATACGCAGTATTTT
NA	NA	TRBV9	TRBJ1-2	CASSSQGAANYGYTF	TGTGCCAGCAGCTCCCAAGGGGCGGCGAACTATGGCTACACCTTC
NA	NA	TRBV5-1	TRBJ2-1	CASNPGGGYNEQFF	TGCGCCAGCAACCCAGGGGGAGGCTACAATGAGCAGTTCTTC
NA	NA	TRBV28	TRBJ2-1	CASSFPVAAGGEQFF	TGTGCCAGCAGTTTCCCCGTGGCAGCCGGGGGTGAGCAGTTCTTC
NA	TRBD2	TRBV19	TRBJ2-7	CAKGGLAGGFFPYEQYF	TGTGCCAAAGGGGGCCTAGCGGGAGGCTTTTTTCCCTACGAGCAGTACTTC
NA	NA	TRBV6-2/TRBV6-3	TRBJ1-5	CASSYSMGQSNQPQHF	TGTGCCAGCAGTTACTCGATGGGGCAGTCCAATCAGCCCCAGCATTTT
NA	TRBD2	TRBV4-2	TRBJ2-1	CASSQDLTSANEQFF	TGTGCCAGCAGCCAAGATTTGACTAGCGCCAATGAGCAGTTCTTC
NA	NA	TRBV27	TRBJ1-2	CASSLGPGSGGGYTF	TGTGCCAGCAGTTTAGGTCCGGGCTCCGGAGGTGGCTACACCTTC
NA	TRBD2	TRBV11-2	TRBJ2-7	CASSFPGGKGMNEQYF	TGTGCCAGCAGCTTTCCGGGGGGGAAGGGGATGAACGAGCAGTACTTC
few	NA	TRBV5-1	TRBJ1-5	CASSPDPLGRGNQPQHF	TGCGCCAGCAGCCCGGACCCCCTTGGGAGGGGGAATCAGCCCCAGCATTTT
NA	NA	TRBV9	TRBJ2-2	CASSVGSGDILGELFF	TGTGCCAGCAGCGTTGGTAGCGGCGACATCCTCGGGGAGCTGTTTTTT
NA	TRBD1	TRBV6-5	TRBJ1-4	CASSLTGSIEKLFF	TGTGCCAGCAGTCTGACAGGGAGTATTGAAAAACTGTTTTTT
NA	TRBD1	TRBV20-1	TRBJ2-1	CSASTGEYEQFF	TGCAGTGCTAGTACAGGGGAGTATGAGCAGTTCTTC
once	TRBD1	TRBV4-3	TRBJ2-5	CASSPPRDRVETQYF	TGCGCCAGCAGCCCCCCCCGGGACAGGGTTGAGACCCAGTACTTC
NA	TRBD2	TRBV19	TRBJ2-1	CASRPLAGGDNEQFF	TGTGCCAGTAGACCCCTAGCGGGAGGGGACAATGAGCAGTTCTTC
NA	NA	TRBV11-3	TRBJ2-3	CASSLSRDSRSSTDTQYF	TGTGCCAGCAGTCTCTCTCGGGACTCAAGATCTAGCACAGATACGCAGTATTTT
NA	TRBD2	TRBV7-8	TRBJ2-1	CASSLGTSPRNEQFF	TGTGCCAGCAGCTTAGGGACTAGCCCTCGGAATGAGCAGTTCTTC
NA	NA	TRBV19	TRBJ2-2	CASSFGGRTGELFF	TGTGCCAGTAGCTTTGGGGGCCGAACCGGGGAGCTGTTTTTT
NA	TRBD1	TRBV10-3	TRBJ2-1	CAISERQGVAVGEQFF	TGTGCCATCAGTGAACGACAGGGTGTCGCGGTTGGTGAGCAGTTCTTC
NA	TRBD1	TRBV29-1	TRBJ2-7	CSTRDREINEQYF	TGCAGCACCCGGGACAGGGAAATTAACGAGCAGTACTTC
NA	NA	TRBV5-1	TRBJ1-1	CASSLEGVMNTEAFF	TGCGCCAGCAGCTTGGAGGGGGTGATGAACACTGAAGCTTTCTTT
once	TRBD1	TRBV2	TRBJ2-1	CASSRLGQGNNEQFF	TGTGCCAGTTCGAGGCTGGGACAGGGGAACAATGAGCAGTTCTTC
NA	NA	TRBV4-1	TRBJ1-3	CASSQDPRVRGNTIYF	TGCGCCAGCAGCCAAGATCCCAGGGTAAGAGGAAACACCATATATTTT
NA	TRBD1	TRBV30	TRBJ1-6	CAWDRELSPLHF	TGTGCCTGGGACAGGGAGTTATCACCCCTCCACTTT
NA	NA	TRBV7-9	TRBJ2-4	CASSFPYSGQIAKNIQYF	TGTGCCAGCAGCTTCCCTTATAGCGGACAAATAGCCAAAAACATTCAGTACTTC
NA	TRBD1	TRBV28	TRBJ1-5	CASSFRGQGYNQPQHF	TGTGCCAGCAGTTTCCGGGGACAGGGTTACAATCAGCCCCAGCATTTT
few	NA	TRBV5-4	TRBJ1-2	CASSYFANLGVYGYTF	TGTGCCAGCAGTTATTTTGCCAACCTCGGGGTCTATGGCTACACCTTC
NA	NA	TRBV7-8	TRBJ1-1	CASSFFSGGTEAFF	TGTGCCAGCAGCTTCTTCTCGGGGGGCACTGAAGCTTTCTTT
once	TRBD1	TRBV30	TRBJ1-3	CAWSVTGARSGNTIYF	TGTGCCTGGAGTGTAACAGGGGCCCGCTCTGGAAACACCATATATTTT
NA	TRBD1	TRBV30	TRBJ2-1	CAWSVNSRTGGVEQFF	TGTGCCTGGAGTGTAAATAGTCGGACAGGGGGCGTCGAGCAGTTCTTC
once	TRBD2	TRBV9	TRBJ2-6	CASSELGLADSGANVLTF	TGTGCCAGCAGCGAGCTGGGACTAGCGGACTCTGGGGCCAACGTCCTGACTTTC
once	NA	TRBV7-2	TRBJ1-1	CASSLAGSGTEAFF	TGTGCCAGCAGCTTAGCGGGCAGTGGCACTGAAGCTTTCTTT
NA	NA	TRBV6-2/TRBV6-3	TRBJ2-2	CASSYTILRDTGELFF	TGTGCCAGCAGTTACACGATACTACGGGACACCGGGGAGCTGTTTTTT